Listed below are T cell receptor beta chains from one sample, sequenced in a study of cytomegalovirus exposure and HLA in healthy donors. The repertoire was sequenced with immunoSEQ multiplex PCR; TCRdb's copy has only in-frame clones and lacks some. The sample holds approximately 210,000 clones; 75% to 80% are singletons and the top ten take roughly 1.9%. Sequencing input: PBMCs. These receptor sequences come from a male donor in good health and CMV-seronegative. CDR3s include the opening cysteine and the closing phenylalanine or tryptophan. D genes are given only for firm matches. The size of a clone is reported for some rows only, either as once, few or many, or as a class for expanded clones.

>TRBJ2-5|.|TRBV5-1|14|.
CASSFSHFQETQYF
TGCGCCAGCAGCTTTAGTCACTTCCAAGAGACCCAGTACTTC
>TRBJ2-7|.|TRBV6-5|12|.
CATGTGIYEQYF
TGTGCCACCGGAACAGGGATTTACGAGCAGTACTTC
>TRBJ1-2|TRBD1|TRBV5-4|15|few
CASSSGQGATYGYTF
TGTGCCAGCAGCTCGGGACAGGGGGCCACCTATGGCTACACCTTC
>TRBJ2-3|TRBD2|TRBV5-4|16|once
CASSPGTSGSTDTQYF
TGTGCCAGCAGCCCAGGGACTAGCGGATCGACAGATACGCAGTATTTT
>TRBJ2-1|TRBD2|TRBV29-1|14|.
CSVVGLAGGNEQFF
TGCAGCGTGGTGGGACTAGCGGGGGGAAATGAGCAGTTCTTC
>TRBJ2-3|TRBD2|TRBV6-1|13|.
CASRQASGVTQYF
TGTGCCAGCAGACAGGCTAGCGGGGTTACGCAGTATTTT
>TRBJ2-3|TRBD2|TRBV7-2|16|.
CASSFTSGALTDTQYF
TGTGCCAGCAGCTTTACTAGCGGGGCCCTCACAGATACGCAGTATTTT
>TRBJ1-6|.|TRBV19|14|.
CASSILAGEPPLHF
TGTGCCAGTAGTATCTTGGCAGGGGAACCACCCCTCCACTTT
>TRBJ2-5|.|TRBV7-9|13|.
CASSLRQQETQYF
TGTGCCAGCAGCTTACGACAACAAGAGACCCAGTACTTC
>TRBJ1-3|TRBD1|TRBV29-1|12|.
CSARTGLDTIYF
TGCAGCGCCAGGACAGGGCTCGACACCATATATTTT
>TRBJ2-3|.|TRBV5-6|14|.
CASSNWQGSDTQYF
TGTGCCAGCAGCAACTGGCAGGGGTCGGATACGCAGTATTTT
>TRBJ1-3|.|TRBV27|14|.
CASSHNPPGNTIYF
TGTGCCAGCAGCCACAACCCCCCTGGAAACACCATATATTTT
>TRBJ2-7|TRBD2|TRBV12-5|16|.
CASGSSGAGATYEQYF
TGTGCTAGTGGTTCCTCAGGAGCGGGAGCTACCTACGAGCAGTACTTC
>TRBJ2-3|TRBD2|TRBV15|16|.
CATSRDRGSGTDTQYF
TGTGCCACCAGCAGAGACCGCGGGAGCGGGACAGATACGCAGTATTTT
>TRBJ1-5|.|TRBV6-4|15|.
CASSALAGDNQPQHF
TGTGCCAGCAGTGCTCTAGCAGGGGACAATCAGCCCCAGCATTTT
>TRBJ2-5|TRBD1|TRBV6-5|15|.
CASSRQGARQETQYF
TGTGCCAGCAGTAGACAGGGGGCGCGTCAAGAGACCCAGTACTTC
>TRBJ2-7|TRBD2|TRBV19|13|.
CASSIAGGYEQYF
TGTGCCAGTAGTATAGCGGGGGGCTACGAGCAGTACTTC
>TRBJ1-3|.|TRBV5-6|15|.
CASTFLGSSGNTIYF
TGTGCCAGCACCTTTCTGGGGAGCTCTGGAAACACCATATATTTT
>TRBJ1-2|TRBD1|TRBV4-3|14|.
CASGPGQSLYGYTF
TGCGCCAGCGGACCGGGACAGAGCCTGTATGGCTACACCTTC
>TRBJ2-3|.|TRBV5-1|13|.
CASSLGGTDTQYF
TGCGCCAGCAGCCTGGGAGGCACAGATACGCAGTATTTT
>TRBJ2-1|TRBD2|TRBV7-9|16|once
CASSLISGRSYNEQFF
TGTGCCAGCAGCCTTATTAGCGGGAGGTCCTACAATGAGCAGTTCTTC
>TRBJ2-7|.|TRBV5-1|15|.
CASSQSLDSTYEQYF
TGCGCCAGCAGCCAAAGCTTAGACAGCACCTACGAGCAGTACTTC
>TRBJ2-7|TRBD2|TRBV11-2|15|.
CASSLVAGGPYEQYF
TGTGCCAGCAGCTTAGTGGCGGGGGGCCCGTACGAGCAGTACTTC
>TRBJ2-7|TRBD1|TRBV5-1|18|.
CASSLGDRGSIASYEQYF
TGCGCCAGCAGCTTGGGTGACAGGGGGTCTATTGCCTCCTACGAGCAGTACTTC
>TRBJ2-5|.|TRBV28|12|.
CASSPRRATQYF
TGTGCCAGCAGCCCCAGGAGGGCGACCCAGTACTTC
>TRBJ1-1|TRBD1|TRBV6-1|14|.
CASSERGGGTEAFF
TGTGCCAGCAGTGAAAGAGGGGGCGGCACTGAAGCTTTCTTT
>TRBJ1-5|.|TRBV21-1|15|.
CASSKGGLSNQPQHF
TGTGCCAGCAGCAAAGGCGGACTTAGCAATCAGCCCCAGCATTTT
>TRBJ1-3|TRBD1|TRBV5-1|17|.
CASSLGQGVGSGNTIYF
TGCGCCAGCAGCCTGGGACAGGGGGTCGGCTCTGGAAACACCATATATTTT
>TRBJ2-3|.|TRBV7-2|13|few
CASSSEAWDTQYF
TGTGCCAGCAGCTCCGAGGCTTGGGATACGCAGTATTTT
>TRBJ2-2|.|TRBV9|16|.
CASSTSGTENTGELFF
TGTGCCAGCAGCACGTCCGGGACTGAGAACACCGGGGAGCTGTTTTTT
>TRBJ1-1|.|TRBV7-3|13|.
CASSPNRGLRAFF
TGTGCCAGCAGCCCCAACAGAGGGCTGAGAGCTTTCTTT
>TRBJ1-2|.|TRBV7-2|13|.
CASSHTTWYGYTF
TGTGCCAGCAGCCATACTACATGGTATGGCTACACCTTC
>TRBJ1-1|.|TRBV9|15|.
CASSVGTLGGTEAFF
TGTGCCAGCAGCGTAGGGACCCTAGGGGGCACTGAAGCTTTCTTT
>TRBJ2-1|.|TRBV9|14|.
CASSVEDSNNEQFF
TGTGCCAGCAGCGTCGAGGACAGTAACAATGAGCAGTTCTTC
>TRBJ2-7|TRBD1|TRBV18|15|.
CASSLPGTGIYEQYF
TGTGCCAGCTCACTACCCGGGACAGGGATCTACGAGCAGTACTTC
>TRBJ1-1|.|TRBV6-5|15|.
CASSYRPEGNTEAFF
TGTGCCAGCAGTTACCGACCGGAGGGAAACACTGAAGCTTTCTTT
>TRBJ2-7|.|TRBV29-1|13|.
CSVGGAGSYEQYF
TGCAGCGTTGGCGGCGCAGGGTCCTACGAGCAGTACTTC
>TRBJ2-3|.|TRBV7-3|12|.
CASSFRGDTQYF
TGTGCCAGCAGCTTTCGGGGAGATACGCAGTATTTT
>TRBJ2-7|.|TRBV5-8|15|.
CASSLAQGTSFEQYF
TGTGCCAGCAGCTTGGCACAGGGGACTTCTTTCGAGCAGTACTTC
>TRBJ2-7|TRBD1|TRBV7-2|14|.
CASSPRDRAYEQYF
TGTGCCAGCAGCCCCCGGGACAGGGCCTACGAGCAGTACTTC
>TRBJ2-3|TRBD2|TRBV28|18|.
CASSRLAGGRHSTDTQYF
TGTGCCAGCAGTAGACTAGCGGGAGGGCGACATAGCACAGATACGCAGTATTTT
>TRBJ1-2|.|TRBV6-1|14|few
CATRRTEGNAGYTF
TGTGCCACCCGCCGGACAGAAGGTAACGCTGGCTACACCTTC
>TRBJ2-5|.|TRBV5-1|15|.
CASSSGSRGQETQYF
TGCGCCAGCAGCTCGGGCTCCCGGGGGCAAGAGACCCAGTACTTC
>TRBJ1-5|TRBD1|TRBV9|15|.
CASSLTGGPGQPQHF
TGTGCCAGCAGCCTGACAGGGGGCCCAGGGCAGCCCCAGCATTTT
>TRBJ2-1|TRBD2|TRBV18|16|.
CASSPATSGEYNEQFF
TGTGCCAGCTCACCAGCAACTAGCGGGGAATACAATGAGCAGTTCTTC
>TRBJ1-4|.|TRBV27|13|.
CASRGDSREKLFF
TGTGCCAGCCGAGGAGACAGTCGGGAAAAACTGTTTTTT
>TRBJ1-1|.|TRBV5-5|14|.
CASSPQQTYTEAFF
TGTGCCAGCAGCCCACAGCAGACATACACTGAAGCTTTCTTT
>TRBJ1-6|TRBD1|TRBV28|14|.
CASSLLRGRSPLHF
TGTGCCAGCAGTTTATTGAGGGGGCGGTCACCCCTCCACTTT
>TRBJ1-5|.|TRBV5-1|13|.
CASSSDADQPQHF
TGCGCCAGCAGCTCCGATGCGGATCAGCCCCAGCATTTT
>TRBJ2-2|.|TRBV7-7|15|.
CASSPTGANTGELFF
TGTGCTAGCAGCCCGACCGGGGCGAACACCGGGGAGCTGTTTTTT
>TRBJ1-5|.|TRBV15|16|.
CATSRTIRTANQPQHF
TGTGCCACCAGCAGAACAATACGGACAGCAAATCAGCCCCAGCATTTT
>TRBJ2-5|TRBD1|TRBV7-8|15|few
CASSSPGQGVRTQYF
TGTGCCAGCAGCTCCCCGGGACAGGGGGTTAGGACCCAGTACTTC
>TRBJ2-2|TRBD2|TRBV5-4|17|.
CASSLGAASGNTGELFF
TGTGCCAGCAGCTTGGGGGCTGCTAGCGGGAACACCGGGGAGCTGTTTTTT
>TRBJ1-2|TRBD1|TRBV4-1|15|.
CASSPGQGADYGYTF
TGCGCCAGCAGCCCGGGACAGGGGGCTGACTATGGCTACACCTTC
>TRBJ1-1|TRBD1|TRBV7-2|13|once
CASSLVQGAEAFF
TGTGCCAGCAGCTTAGTTCAGGGGGCTGAAGCTTTCTTT